Listed here is a single T cell receptor beta chain. Method: immunoSEQ multiplex PCR; TCRdb's copy keeps in-frame clones and lacks some. The sample contains tens of thousands of clones, around 78% of which appear only once. During colonoscopy, one to two rectal pinch biopsies were collected. This sample stems from a study of pediatric ulcerative colitis. V trimming: 1 base; J trimming: 4 bases; junction bases outside the gene matches: 5. The CDR3 loop spans 15 amino acids. Germline CDR1 reads SGHTA; CDR2 reads FQGNSA. The chain is built from TRBV7-2 and TRBJ1-2, with 8 bases fitting TRBD1. The source of this sequence is a boy aged 5-17 years with moderate ulcerative colitis. The material sequenced was gut tissue. This CDR3 is CASSLETGVSYGYTF. CDR3 bases: TGTGCCAGCAGCTTAGAGACAGGGGTGAGCTATGGCTACACCTTC.